Each of the 21 T cell receptor beta chains below was sequenced from the same sample in a study of identical twins. In TCRdb, the 5' RACE reads were re-called with MiXCR into one record per CDR3 protein. The data contain approximately 670,000 distinct CDR3 sequences, 5.5% to 7.5% of them seen just once; the ten biggest clones take up 1.5% to 2%. Material: naive T cells sorted from blood. Receptors originate from a man between 18 and 35 years old in good health.

The chain recombines TRBV7-9 with TRBJ2-3; D gene unclear. V shed 11 bases and J shed 2 bases, with 8 bases lying between them. Germline V gene lookup returns CDR1 SEHNR and CDR2 FQNEAQ (reference sequence). The CDR3 covers 11 residues. CDR3 sequence (DNA): TGTGCCCCCCAGGACACAGATACGCAGTATTTT. Encoded protein: CAPQDTDTQYF.

This clonotype was seen repeatedly, ten times or more. The chain joins TRBV20-1 to TRBJ2-5; D unresolved. The CDR3 consists of 11 residues. V was cut by 6 bases and J by 3 bases, with 8 bases left in between. CDR1 DFQATT and CDR2 SNEGSKA come from the germline V gene (reference sequence). CDR3 loop: CSALMEETQYF. The CDR3 nucleotides read TGCAGTGCCCTGATGGAAGAGACCCAGTACTTC.

There are many counts of this clonotype. The rearrangement uses TRBV10-3 and TRBJ2-5; maybe TRBD2 (5 bases). CDR1 and CDR2 (germline): ENHRY, SYGVKD. V dropped 7 bases and J dropped 2 bases, with 17 bases sitting between them. The length of the CDR3 is 15 residues. The CDR3 DNA is TGTGCCATCAAGGGTGCGGGCGGGCTACAAGAGACCCAGTACTTC. Translation gives CAIKGAGGLQETQYF.

Ten or more counts support this clonotype. The V and J genes are TRBV12-3 or TRBV12-4 and TRBJ2-6, with 11 bases aligning to TRBD1. With 5 bases clipped from V and 4 bases from J, the junction kept 7 bases outside the gene matches. This CDR3 has 17 residues. CDR3 nucleotide sequence: TGTGCCAGCAGTGACCGGGACAGGGGGTGGGGGGCCAACGTCCTGACTTTC. Translation: CASSDRDRGWGANVLTF.

This clonotype was counted at least ten times. At one end, the junction sequence differs from germline, possibly due to a read error. The chain couples TRBV6-1 to TRBJ1-2, with a weak D call TRBD1 (5 bases). The CDR3 covers 15 residues. CDR1 is MNHNS, CDR2 SASEGT, per germline. CDR3 residues: CASSEEGAVGYGYTF. As DNA, the CDR3 is TGTGCCAGCAGCGAAGAAGGGGCTGTTGGCTATGGCTACACCTTC.

The chain uses TRBV7-9 and TRBJ2-7, with TRBD2 matching over 8 bases. V dropped 3 bases and J dropped 4; count of bases not matched to a gene: 8. There are 15 residues in the CDR3. Germline V gene sequence: CDR1 SEHNR, CDR2 FQNEAQ (reference sequence). The CDR3 is CASSFPGGPTYEQYF. CDR3 DNA: TGTGCCAGCAGCTTTCCGGGAGGGCCTACGTACGAGCAGTACTTC.

As concerns this clonotype: Just one base apart from a much larger clone, this may be a read error. The chain combines TRBV6-1 with TRBJ2-7; D call uncertain. The CDR3 length is 14 residues. Germline assignment: CDR1 MNHNS and CDR2 SASEGT. CDR3 sequence reads: CGSTSALKTYEQYF. For the CDR3, the DNA is TGTGGCAGCACCTCGGCCCTGAAAACCTACGAGCAGTACTTC.

This clonotype was counted many times. The chain carries TRBV9 and TRBJ2-3, with D hard to call. This CDR3 contains 18 residues. The ends were cut back, 0 bases at V and 0 bases at J, with 17 bases in the middle. Germline CDR1 and CDR2: SGDLS and YYNGEE. The CDR3 DNA reads TGTGCCAGCAGCGTAGGACCGCGGACGGTACCTAGCACAGATACGCAGTATTTT. Protein product: CASSVGPRTVPSTDTQYF.

This clonotype was seen at least ten times. This chain joins TRBV4-1 and TRBJ2-3, with D hard to call. The CDR3 is 14 amino acids. V lost 1 base and J lost 2, with 7 bases in between. Per germline, CDR1 MGHRA and CDR2 YSYEKL. CDR3 DNA sequence: TGCGCCAGCAGCCAAGCAACGCCCACAGATACGCAGTATTTT. Translated, it gives CASSQATPTDTQYF.

There are many counts of this clonotype. J is TRBJ2-5 and V is TRBV15; D is undetermined. Trimming left V 1 base short and J 1 base short, with 10 bases between. The CDR3 loop spans 15 amino acids. Germline V CDR1 and CDR2: LNHNV, YYDKDF (reference sequence). In DNA, the CDR3 is TGTGCCACCAGCAGAGGAAGGTCCAGCCAAGAGACCCAGTACTTC. This encodes CATSRGRSSQETQYF.

This clonotype has a handful of counts. The chain is built from TRBV5-4 and TRBJ2-2; TRBD2 matches at 9 bases. The V gene's germline CDR1 is SGHNT and CDR2 YYREEE (reference sequence). This CDR3 is 17 amino acids long. V was clipped by 4 bases and J by 4 bases; unmatched bases: 11. The CDR3, as DNA: TGTGCCAGCAGCCCCACACGACTAGCGGAACTCACCGGGGAGCTGTTTTTT. Protein: CASSPTRLAELTGELFF.

This clonotype was detected many times. The chain combines TRBV29-1 with TRBJ2-1, with D perhaps TRBD1 (7 bases). CDR1 is SQVTM, CDR2 ANQGSEA, per germline. The CDR3 is made up of 12 amino acids. Trimming took 5 bases from V and 15 from J, leaving 20 bases between them. The CDR3 reads CSVYTLGGQWFF. In DNA, the CDR3 is TGCAGCGTTTATACCTTGGGGGGACAGTGGTTCTTC.

A few counts support this clonotype. The J gene is TRBJ2-1, the V gene TRBV7-8, with 14 bases matching TRBD2. Germline lookup yields CDR1 SGHVS and CDR2 FQNEAQ. The CDR3 runs 16 residues. The V segment lost 5 bases and the J segment 8 bases; nucleotides outside the gene matches: 8. CDR3 loop: CASSVGTSGSFDEQFF. For the CDR3, the DNA is TGTGCCAGCAGCGTAGGGACTAGCGGGAGTTTCGATGAGCAGTTCTTC.

This clonotype was detected ten times or more. The V call is TRBV12-3 or TRBV12-4, the J call TRBJ1-4, with D tentatively TRBD1 (5 bases). The V end lost 1 base, the J end lost 7 bases, and 16 bases lay between the germline ends. The CDR3 is 16 residues long. CDR3 in amino acids: CASSLGLPRGGEKLFF. The DNA for the CDR3 is TGTGCCAGCAGTTTAGGGCTCCCACGGGGGGGTGAAAAACTGTTTTTT.

This clonotype was detected ten times or more. The J gene is TRBJ2-7, the V gene TRBV7-2; 9 positions match TRBD2. The V and J ends lost 2 bases and 5 bases, in that order; junction bases with no gene match: 7. This CDR3 comprises 15 residues. Germline values: CDR1 SGHTA, CDR2 FQGNSA. The chain's CDR3 is CASSLQPAGGHEQYF. The CDR3 DNA reads as TGTGCCAGCAGCTTACAACCAGCGGGAGGCCACGAGCAGTACTTC.

This clonotype was seen at least ten times. The chain carries TRBV24-1 and TRBJ2-5; tentative D call: TRBD2 (6 bases). V lost 3 bases and J lost 0, with 13 bases in between. Looked up from germline, CDR1 is KGHDR and CDR2 is SFDVKD. This CDR3 is 16 amino acids long. The CDR3 sequence is CATSDQKTRHQETQYF. The CDR3 DNA sequence: TGTGCCACCAGTGATCAAAAGACTAGACACCAAGAGACCCAGTACTTC.

In its sample, this clonotype was seen many times. The chain uses TRBV29-1 and TRBJ2-7, with D possibly TRBD2 on 6 matching bases. This CDR3 contains 15 residues. The germline gives CDR1 SQVTM, CDR2 ANQGSEA. With 6 bases removed from V and 4 bases from J, the gap between germline ends came to 22 bases. CDR3 DNA sequence: TGCAGCGTCGAGACAGTGGGGACTTCCTCTTACGAGCAGTACTTC. This translates into CSVETVGTSSYEQYF.

This clonotype was seen a handful of times. The rearrangement joins TRBV5-5 to TRBJ2-1, with 10 bases fitting TRBD2. With V trimmed by 2 bases and J by 0 bases, 5 bases remained unmatched. The CDR3 loop spans 17 amino acids. Germline assignment: CDR1 SGHKS and CDR2 YYEKEE (reference sequence). DNA for the CDR3: TGTGCCAGCAGCTTTGTTAGCGGGAGGTCCTCCTACAATGAGCAGTTCTTC. It specifies CASSFVSGRSSYNEQFF.

The V gene is TRBV7-6, the J gene TRBJ2-3; D is uncertain. CDR1 SGHVS and CDR2 FNYEAQ come from the germline V gene. Trimming removed 4 bases from V and 2 bases from J, with 16 bases in between. The CDR3 runs to 16 residues. The CDR3 nucleotides are TGTGCCAGCAGCTCCCTCGACTTATTTTTCACAGATACGCAGTATTTT. Translating gives CASSSLDLFFTDTQYF.

This clonotype was seen repeatedly, ten times or more. The junction shows a germline mismatch at one end, possibly a read error. This sequence joins TRBV20-1 and TRBJ2-1; 9 nucleotides line up with TRBD1. This CDR3 contains 15 residues. Germline V gives CDR1 DFQATT, CDR2 SNEGSKA (reference sequence). The CDR3 is CSAGEGTGMGNEQFF. The CDR3, as DNA: TGCAGTGCTGGAGAGGGGACAGGGATGGGCAATGAGCAGTTCTTC.

A few counts support this clonotype. At one end the junction does not follow the germline gene, possibly because of a read error. V and J are TRBV6-5 and TRBJ1-2; perhaps TRBD1 as D (6 bases). Germline CDR1 MNHEY, CDR2 SVGAGI. The CDR3 covers 12 residues. The CDR3 sequence: CASSPTGPLPFF. The CDR3 nucleotides are TGTGCCAGCAGTCCTACAGGGCCGCTACCGTTCTTC.